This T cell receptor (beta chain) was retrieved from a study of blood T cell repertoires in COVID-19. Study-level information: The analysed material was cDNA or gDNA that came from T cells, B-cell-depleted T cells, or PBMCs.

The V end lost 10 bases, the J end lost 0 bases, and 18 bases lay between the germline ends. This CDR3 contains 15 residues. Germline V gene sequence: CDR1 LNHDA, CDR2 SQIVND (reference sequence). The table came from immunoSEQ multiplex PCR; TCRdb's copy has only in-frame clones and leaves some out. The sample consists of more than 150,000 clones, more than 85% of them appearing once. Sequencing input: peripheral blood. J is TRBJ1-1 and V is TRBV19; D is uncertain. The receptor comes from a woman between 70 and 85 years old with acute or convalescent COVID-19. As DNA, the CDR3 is TGTGCCACTTCGTCCCCCCGACTCATGAACACTGAAGCTTTCTTT. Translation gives CATSSPRLMNTEAFF.